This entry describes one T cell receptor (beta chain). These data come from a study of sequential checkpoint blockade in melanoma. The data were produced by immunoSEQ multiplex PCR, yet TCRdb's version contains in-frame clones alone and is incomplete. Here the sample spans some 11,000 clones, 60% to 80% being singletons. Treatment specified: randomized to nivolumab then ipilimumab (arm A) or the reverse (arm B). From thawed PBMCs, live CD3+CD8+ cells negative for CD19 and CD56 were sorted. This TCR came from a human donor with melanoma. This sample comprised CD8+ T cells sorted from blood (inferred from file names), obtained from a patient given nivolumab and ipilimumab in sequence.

This CDR3 reads CASSLIEASNEQFF. CDR3 DNA sequence: TGTGCCAGCAGCTTAATAGAAGCTTCCAATGAGCAGTTCTTC. This chain uses TRBV7-6 with TRBJ2-1; D is unresolved. Per the germline V gene, CDR1 is SGHVS and CDR2 is FNYEAQ. The CDR3 runs to 14 residues. The germline V and J ends were trimmed by 2 bases and 6 bases, with 11 bases remaining between them.